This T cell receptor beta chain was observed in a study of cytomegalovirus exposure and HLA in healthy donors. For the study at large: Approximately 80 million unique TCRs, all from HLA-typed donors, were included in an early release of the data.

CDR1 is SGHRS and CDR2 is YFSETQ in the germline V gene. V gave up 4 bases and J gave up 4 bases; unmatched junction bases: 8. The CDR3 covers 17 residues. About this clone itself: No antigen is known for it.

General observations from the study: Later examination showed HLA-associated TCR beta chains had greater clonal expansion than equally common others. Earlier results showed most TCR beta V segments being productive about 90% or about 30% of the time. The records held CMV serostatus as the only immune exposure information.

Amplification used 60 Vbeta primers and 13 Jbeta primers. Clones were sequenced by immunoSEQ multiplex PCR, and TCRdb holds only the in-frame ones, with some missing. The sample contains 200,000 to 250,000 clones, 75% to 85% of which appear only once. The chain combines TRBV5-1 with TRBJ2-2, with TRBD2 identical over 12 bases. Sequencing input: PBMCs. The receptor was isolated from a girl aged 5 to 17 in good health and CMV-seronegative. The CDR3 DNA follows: TGCGCCAGCAGCCTCCTAGCGGGAGGGCTATCCACCGGGGAGCTGTTTTTT. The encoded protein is CASSLLAGGLSTGELFF.